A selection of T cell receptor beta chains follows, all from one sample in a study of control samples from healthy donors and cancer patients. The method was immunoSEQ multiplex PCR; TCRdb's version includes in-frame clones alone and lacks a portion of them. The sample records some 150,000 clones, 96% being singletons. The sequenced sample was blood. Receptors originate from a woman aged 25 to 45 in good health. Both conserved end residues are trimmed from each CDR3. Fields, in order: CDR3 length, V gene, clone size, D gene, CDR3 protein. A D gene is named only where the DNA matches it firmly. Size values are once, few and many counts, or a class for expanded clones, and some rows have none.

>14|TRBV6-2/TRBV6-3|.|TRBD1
ASSYIGTGLNSPLH
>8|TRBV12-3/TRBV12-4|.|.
ASGGGVKF
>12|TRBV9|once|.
ASSVGGSSYEQY
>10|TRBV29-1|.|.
SARTPYPSYT
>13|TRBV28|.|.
ASTVVGREPYGYT
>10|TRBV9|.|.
ASSSINEKLF
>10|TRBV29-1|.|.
SVDQGTDTQY
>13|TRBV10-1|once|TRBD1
ASSPEQGHSYEQY
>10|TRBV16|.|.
ASSQRKETQY
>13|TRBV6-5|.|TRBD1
ASSYGDRGQYEQY
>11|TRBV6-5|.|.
ASTREGYYGYT
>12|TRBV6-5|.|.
ASRSHGEGYGYT
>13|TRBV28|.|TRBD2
ASSWTSGRAGELF
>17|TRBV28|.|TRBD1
ASSLQPGQGKGSNYGYT
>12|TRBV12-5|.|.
ASGPGWGTGELF
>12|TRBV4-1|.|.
ASSQAGATYEQY
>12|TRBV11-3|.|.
ASSLGPPNSPLH
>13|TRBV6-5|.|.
ASSSSGGLQETQY
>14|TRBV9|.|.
ASSVGGWDSYNEQF
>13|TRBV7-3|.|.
ASSSHGGKVYEQY
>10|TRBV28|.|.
ASSWAVDTQY
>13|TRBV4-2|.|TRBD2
ASSRKRGGTDTQY
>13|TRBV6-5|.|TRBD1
ASSQTGTGTYEQY
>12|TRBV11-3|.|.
ASSLGAATGTQY
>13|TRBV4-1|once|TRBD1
ASSHDDREIYGYT
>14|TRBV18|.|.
ASSPQQGDSGNTIY
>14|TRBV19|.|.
ASSIKVGVNQETQY
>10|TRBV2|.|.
ASSHRTDTQY
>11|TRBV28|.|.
ASRSGVNQPQH
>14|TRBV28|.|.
ASSPRGTPANEKLF
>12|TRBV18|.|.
ASSTPTGSYGYT
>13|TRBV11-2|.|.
ASSPDQFSGNTIY
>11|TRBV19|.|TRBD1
ASSFDRGGEQY
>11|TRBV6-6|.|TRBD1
ASGQGANEKLF
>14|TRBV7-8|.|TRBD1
ASSLGQGVGNQPQH
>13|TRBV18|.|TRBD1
ASSPRQTGSGELF
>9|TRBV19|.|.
ASTFADTQY
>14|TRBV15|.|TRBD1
ATSRGRTGGIGEQF
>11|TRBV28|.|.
ASTIGFISEAF
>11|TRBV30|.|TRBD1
AWETGGNSPLH
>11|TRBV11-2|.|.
VSIRENTGELF
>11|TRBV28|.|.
ASSLSGDQPQH
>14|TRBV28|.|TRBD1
ASSSPGQPSPGELF
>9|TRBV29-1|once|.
SVDRGDGYT
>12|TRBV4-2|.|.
ASSQVQGQYEQY
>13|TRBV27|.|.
ASSSGPGDNQPQH
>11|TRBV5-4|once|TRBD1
ASSRTGGTEAF
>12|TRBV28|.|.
ASSLSFTYNEQF
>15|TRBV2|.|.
ASSEAGGRSYNSPLH
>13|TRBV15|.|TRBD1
ATSRDRTGYNEQF